In its sample, the clone carrying this TCR beta chain was seen a few times. The CDR3 has 15 residues. V lost 5 bases to trimming and J lost 7 bases, with 20 bases between them. Germline V lookup: CDR1 LNHDA, CDR2 SQIVND (reference sequence). These data belong to a study of CD4+ T cells in melanoma. Method: immunoSEQ multiplex PCR; TCRdb's copy keeps in-frame clones and lacks some. There are about 140,000 clones in the sample; 80% to 95% occur only once, and about 1.5% lies in the top ten. The sequence came from a human donor with melanoma. The J gene is TRBJ1-1, the V gene TRBV19, with D possibly TRBD1 on 6 matching bases. CDR3 coding DNA: TGTGCCAGTAGTCGCCGCGGGACACGGACCCGTGAAGCTTTCTTT. Translation gives CASSRRGTRTREAFF.